One and the same sample provided the 4 T cell receptor beta chains below, sequenced in a study of T-cell memory formation after mild COVID-19. TCRdb passed the 5' RACE reads through MiXCR, listing each CDR3 protein once. The sample carries roughly 370,000 distinct CDR3 sequences, approximately 15% recorded once. The source material was PBMCs or a T cell subset sorted from them (not recorded which). The origin of the receptors is a man aged 18 to 30 who had mild COVID-19 (a few samples of this study predate the infection). Cell type and time point are not known.

The table lists this clonotype with a few counts. The chain joins TRBV4-1 to TRBJ1-1; D perhaps matches TRBD1 (5 bases). Germline values: CDR1 MGHRA, CDR2 YSYEKL. The V and J ends lost 8 bases and 1 base respectively, with 11 bases between them. This CDR3 has 13 residues. The CDR3 region has the DNA TGCGCCAGCGGAAGGCAGGGGAACACTGAAGCTTTCTTT. Its protein is CASGRQGNTEAFF.

V gene TRBV4-3 combines with J gene TRBJ1-5; D gene ambiguous. This CDR3 region has 15 residues. Germline assignment: CDR1 LGHNA and CDR2 YSLEER. V was clipped by 4 bases and J by 0 bases, with 10 bases between them. The CDR3 loop is CASSPSAYSNQPQHF. In DNA form, the CDR3 reads TGCGCCAGCAGCCCCTCGGCTTATAGCAATCAGCCCCAGCATTTT.

This clonotype was observed a handful of times. The chain has TRBV3-1 and TRBJ1-1; 7 bases are a match to TRBD1. Per the germline V gene, CDR1 is LGHDT and CDR2 is YNNKEL (reference sequence). V dropped 1 base and J dropped 4; count of bases not matched to a gene: 3. This CDR3 has 14 residues. As DNA, the CDR3 is TGTGCCAGCAGCCAAGGCTACAGGGGCACTGAAGCTTTCTTT. Encoded protein: CASSQGYRGTEAFF.

This clonotype was seen many times. The J gene is TRBJ1-1, the V gene TRBV18, with D possibly matching TRBD1 (6 bases). Trimming pared 1 base from V and 2 bases from J, leaving 14 bases between. There are 16 residues in the CDR3. Germline V lookup: CDR1 KGHSH, CDR2 LQKENI. In DNA, the CDR3 is TGTGCCAGCTCACCACAAACAGGGCTGGGTAACACTGAAGCTTTCTTT. Translating it yields CASSPQTGLGNTEAFF.